This T cell receptor (beta chain) was found in a study of CD8 T cells in Susac syndrome. Points from the study as a whole: It was acknowledged in the study that the number of individuals who were included in its TCR sequencing and HLA analysis was relatively small.

The multiple sclerosis controls comprised treatment-naive patients whose relapsing-remitting disease was stable or active. The authors negatively isolated CD8+ and CD4+ T cells and FACS-enriched TEMRA cells. Details on this clonotype: Its antigen is still unknown.

A quantity of about 0.45 to 1 ug RNA underwent reverse transcription using random hexamers. TCR beta CDR3 was amplified by immunoSEQ covering 54 Vbeta and 13 Jbeta. TCRdb reprocessed the immunoSEQ multiplex PCR reads via MiXCR and lists one record per CDR3 protein. The top ten hold 0.15% to 0.2% of the sample, which has 150,000 to 200,000 distinct CDR3 sequences, 85% to 95% seen once. Sequencing input: CD8+ T cells from PBMCs. This clonotype originated in a human donor with multiple sclerosis.

The chain's CDR3 is CSATQGMGYEQYF. CDR3 DNA: TGCAGTGCTACCCAGGGCATGGGTTACGAGCAGTACTTC. The rearrangement joins TRBV20-1 to TRBJ2-7; a possible D gene is TRBD1 (5 bases). Trimming shortened V by 4 bases and J by 4 bases, and 14 bases separated the two germline ends. CDR3 length equals 13 residues. Germline loops: CDR1 DFQATT, CDR2 SNEGSKA (reference sequence).